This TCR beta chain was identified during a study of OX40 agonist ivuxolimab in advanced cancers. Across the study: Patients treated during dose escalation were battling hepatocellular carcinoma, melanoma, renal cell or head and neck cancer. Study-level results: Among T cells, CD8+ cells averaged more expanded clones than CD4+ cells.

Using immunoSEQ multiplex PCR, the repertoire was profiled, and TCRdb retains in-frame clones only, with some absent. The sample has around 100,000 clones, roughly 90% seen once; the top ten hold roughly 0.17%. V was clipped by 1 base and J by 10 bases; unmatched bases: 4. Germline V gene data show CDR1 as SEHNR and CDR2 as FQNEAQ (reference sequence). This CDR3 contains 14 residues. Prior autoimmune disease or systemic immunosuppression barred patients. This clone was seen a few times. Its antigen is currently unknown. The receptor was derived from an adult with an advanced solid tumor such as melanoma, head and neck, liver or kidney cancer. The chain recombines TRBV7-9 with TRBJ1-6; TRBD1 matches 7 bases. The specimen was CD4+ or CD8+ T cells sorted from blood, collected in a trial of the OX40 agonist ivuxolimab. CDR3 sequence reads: CASSLGLGGSPLHF. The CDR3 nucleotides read TGTGCCAGCAGCTTAGGTTTAGGGGGCTCACCCCTCCACTTT.